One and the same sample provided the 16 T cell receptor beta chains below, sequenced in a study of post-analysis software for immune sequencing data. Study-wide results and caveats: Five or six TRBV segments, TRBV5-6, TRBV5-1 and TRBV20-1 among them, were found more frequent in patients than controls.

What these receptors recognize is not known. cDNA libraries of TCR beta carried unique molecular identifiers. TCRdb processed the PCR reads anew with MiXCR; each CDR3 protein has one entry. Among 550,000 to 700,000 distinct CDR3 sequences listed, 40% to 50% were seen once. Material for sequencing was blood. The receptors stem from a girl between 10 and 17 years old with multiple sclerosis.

The CDR3 DNA follows: TGTGCCAGCAGTTTACGGCTATCTACCTACAATGAGCAGTTCTTC. It codes for CASSLRLSTYNEQFF. The chain joins TRBV12-3 or TRBV12-4 to TRBJ2-1; no definite D call. V lost 2 bases and J lost 2, with 10 bases in between. The CDR3 sequence is 15 residues long.

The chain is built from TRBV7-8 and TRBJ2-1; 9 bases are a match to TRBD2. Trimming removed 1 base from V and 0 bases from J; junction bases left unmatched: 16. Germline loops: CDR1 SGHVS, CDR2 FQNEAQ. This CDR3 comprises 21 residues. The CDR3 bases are TGTGCCAGCAGCTTAGAGTGGTTTTGGGCGGGAGGGACGCTCTCCTACAATGAGCAGTTCTTC. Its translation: CASSLEWFWAGGTLSYNEQFF.

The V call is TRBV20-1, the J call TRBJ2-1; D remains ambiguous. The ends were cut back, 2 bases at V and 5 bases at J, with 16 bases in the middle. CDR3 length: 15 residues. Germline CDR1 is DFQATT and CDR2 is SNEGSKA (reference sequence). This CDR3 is CSARSLRSYDNEQFF. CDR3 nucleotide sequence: TGCAGTGCTAGAAGTCTCAGGAGTTACGACAATGAGCAGTTCTTC.

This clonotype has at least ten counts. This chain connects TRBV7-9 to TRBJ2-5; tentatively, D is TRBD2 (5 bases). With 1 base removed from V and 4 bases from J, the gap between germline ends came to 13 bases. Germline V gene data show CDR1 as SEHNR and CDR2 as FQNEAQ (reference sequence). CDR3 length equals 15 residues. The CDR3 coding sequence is TGTGCCAGCAGCTTAGTAGAGGGTTACGGAGAGACCCAGTACTTC. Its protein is CASSLVEGYGETQYF. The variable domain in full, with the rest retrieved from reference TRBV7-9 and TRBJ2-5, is DTGVSQNPRHKITKRGQNVTFRCDPISEHNRLYWYRQTLGQGPEFLTYFQNEAQLEKSRLLSDRFSAERPKGSFSTLEIQRTEQGDSAMYLCASSLVEGYGETQYFGPGTRLLVL.

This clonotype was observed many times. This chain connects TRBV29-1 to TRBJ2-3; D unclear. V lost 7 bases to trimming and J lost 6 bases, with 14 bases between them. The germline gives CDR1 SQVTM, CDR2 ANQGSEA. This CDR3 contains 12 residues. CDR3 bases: TGCAGCGCCCTCCGGGCCGGGGATACGCAGTATTTT. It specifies CSALRAGDTQYF.

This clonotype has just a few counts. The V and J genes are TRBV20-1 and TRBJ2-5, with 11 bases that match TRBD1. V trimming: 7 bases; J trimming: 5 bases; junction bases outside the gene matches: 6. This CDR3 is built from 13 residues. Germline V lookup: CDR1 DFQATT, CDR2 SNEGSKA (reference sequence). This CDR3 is CSVPDRGQETQYF. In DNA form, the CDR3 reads TGCAGTGTTCCGGACAGGGGGCAGGAGACCCAGTACTTC.

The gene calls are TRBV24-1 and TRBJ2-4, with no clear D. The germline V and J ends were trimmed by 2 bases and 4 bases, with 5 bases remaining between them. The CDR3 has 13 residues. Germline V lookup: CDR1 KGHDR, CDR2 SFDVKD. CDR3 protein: CATSDSRKNIQYF. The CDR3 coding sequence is TGTGCCACCAGTGATTCTAGGAAAAACATTCAGTACTTC.

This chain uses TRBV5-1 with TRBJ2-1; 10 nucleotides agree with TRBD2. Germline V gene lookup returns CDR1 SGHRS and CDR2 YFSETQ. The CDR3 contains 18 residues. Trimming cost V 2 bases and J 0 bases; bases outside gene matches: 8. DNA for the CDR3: TGCGCCAGCAGCTTCTTGCTAGCGGGGGTGAGCTCCTACAATGAGCAGTTCTTC. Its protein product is CASSFLLAGVSSYNEQFF.

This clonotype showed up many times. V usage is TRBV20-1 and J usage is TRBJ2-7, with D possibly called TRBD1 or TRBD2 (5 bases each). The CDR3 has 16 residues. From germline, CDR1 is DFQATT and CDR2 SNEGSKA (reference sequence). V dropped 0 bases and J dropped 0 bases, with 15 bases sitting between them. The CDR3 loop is CSARDFEGPYSYEQYF. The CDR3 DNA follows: TGCAGTGCTAGAGATTTCGAGGGGCCCTACTCCTACGAGCAGTACTTC.

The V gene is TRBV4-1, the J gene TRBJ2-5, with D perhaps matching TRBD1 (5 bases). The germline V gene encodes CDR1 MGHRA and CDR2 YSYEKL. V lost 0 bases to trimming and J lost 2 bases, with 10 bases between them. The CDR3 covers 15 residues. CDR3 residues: CASSQDTGFQETQYF. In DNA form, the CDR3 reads TGCGCCAGCAGCCAAGATACAGGTTTTCAAGAGACCCAGTACTTC.

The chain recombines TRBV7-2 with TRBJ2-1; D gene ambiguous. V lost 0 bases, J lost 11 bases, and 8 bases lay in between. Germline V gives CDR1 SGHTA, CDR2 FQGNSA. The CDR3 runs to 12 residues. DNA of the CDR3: TGTGCCAGCAGCTTAGCAACGGAGAAGCAGTTCTTC. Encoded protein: CASSLATEKQFF.

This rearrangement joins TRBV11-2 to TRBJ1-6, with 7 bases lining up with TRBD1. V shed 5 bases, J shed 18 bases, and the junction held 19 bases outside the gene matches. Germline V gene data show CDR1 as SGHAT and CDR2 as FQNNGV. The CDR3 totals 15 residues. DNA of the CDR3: TGTGCCAGCAGCCCCGGGACAGAGAACGGAGAGGCCCCCCACTTT. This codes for CASSPGTENGEAPHF.

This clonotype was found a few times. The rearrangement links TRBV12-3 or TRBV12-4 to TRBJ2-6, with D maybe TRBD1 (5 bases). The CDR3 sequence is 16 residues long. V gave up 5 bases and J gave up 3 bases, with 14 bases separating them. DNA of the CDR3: TGTGCCAGCAGTCTACAGGAGATTGTTGGGGCCAACGTCCTGACTTTC. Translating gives CASSLQEIVGANVLTF.

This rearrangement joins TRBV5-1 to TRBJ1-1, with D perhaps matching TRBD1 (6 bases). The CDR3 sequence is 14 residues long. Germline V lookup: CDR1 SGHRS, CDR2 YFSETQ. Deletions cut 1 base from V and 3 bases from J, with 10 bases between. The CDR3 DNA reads TGCGCCAGCAGCTTGTTGGGGGCTGACACTGAAGCTTTCTTT. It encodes CASSLLGADTEAFF.

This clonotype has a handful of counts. CDR3 DNA sequence: TGTGCCAGCAGCTGGCAAGCAGACAGTTCCTACGAGCAGTACTTC. This codes for CASSWQADSSYEQYF. The chain couples TRBV7-6 to TRBJ2-5; D is perhaps TRBD1 (5 bases). The J call may be faulty, since TRBJ2-7 better matches the DNA end. Germline loops: CDR1 SGHVS, CDR2 FNYEAQ. The CDR3 is 15 amino acids.

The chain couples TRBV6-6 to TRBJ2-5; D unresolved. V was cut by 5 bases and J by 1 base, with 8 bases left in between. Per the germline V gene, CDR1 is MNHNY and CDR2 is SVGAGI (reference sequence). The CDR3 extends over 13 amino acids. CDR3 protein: CASSQVLQETQYF. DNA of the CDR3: TGTGCCAGCAGTCAGGTCCTCCAAGAGACCCAGTACTTC.